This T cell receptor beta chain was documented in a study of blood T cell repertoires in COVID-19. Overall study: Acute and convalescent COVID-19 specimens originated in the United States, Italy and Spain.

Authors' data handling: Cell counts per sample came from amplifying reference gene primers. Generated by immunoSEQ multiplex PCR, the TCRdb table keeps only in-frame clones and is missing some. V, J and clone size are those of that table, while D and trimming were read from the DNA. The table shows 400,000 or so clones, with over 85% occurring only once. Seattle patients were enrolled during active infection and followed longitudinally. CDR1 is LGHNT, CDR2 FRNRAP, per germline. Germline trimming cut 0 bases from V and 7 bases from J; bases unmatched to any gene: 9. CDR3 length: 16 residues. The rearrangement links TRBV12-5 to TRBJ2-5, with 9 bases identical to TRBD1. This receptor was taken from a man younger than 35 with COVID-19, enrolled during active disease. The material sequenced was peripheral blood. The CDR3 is CASGLVTGQGFGTQYF. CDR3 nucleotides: TGTGCTAGTGGTTTGGTTACGGGACAGGGTTTCGGGACCCAGTACTTC.